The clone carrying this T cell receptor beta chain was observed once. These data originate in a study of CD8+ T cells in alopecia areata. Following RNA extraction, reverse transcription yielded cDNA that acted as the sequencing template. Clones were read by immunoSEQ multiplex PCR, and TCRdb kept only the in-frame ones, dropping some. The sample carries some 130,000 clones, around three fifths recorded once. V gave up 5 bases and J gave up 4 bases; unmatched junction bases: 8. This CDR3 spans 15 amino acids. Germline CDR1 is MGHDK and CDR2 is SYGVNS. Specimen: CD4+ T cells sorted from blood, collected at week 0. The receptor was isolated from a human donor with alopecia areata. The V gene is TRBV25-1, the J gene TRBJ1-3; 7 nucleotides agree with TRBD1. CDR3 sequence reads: CASSMPTGTGNTIYF. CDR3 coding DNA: TGTGCCAGCAGTATGCCGACAGGGACCGGAAACACCATATATTTT.